This TCR beta chain was obtained from a study of cytomegalovirus exposure and HLA in healthy donors. Use of 60 Vbeta and 13 Jbeta primers characterized the PCR. Generated by immunoSEQ multiplex PCR, the TCRdb table keeps only in-frame clones and is missing some. This table holds over 150,000 clones, 80% found once. CDR1 and CDR2 from the germline V gene are SGHTA and FQGTGA. Trimming took 5 bases from V and 5 from J; bases not matched to a gene: 11. This CDR3 region has 15 residues. Input material: PBMCs. The clonotype originates from a woman between 45 and 65 years old in good health and CMV-seropositive. The V call is TRBV7-3, the J call TRBJ2-7, with 8 bases identical to TRBD2. CDR3 sequence reads: CASSLQPRGGDEQYF. CDR3 DNA: TGTGCCAGCAGCCTCCAACCCCGGGGGGGGGACGAGCAGTACTTC.